These 30 T cell receptor beta chains came from one sample sequenced in a study of CD8 T cells in ankylosing spondylitis. Study-wide results and limits: Characteristic of ankylosing spondylitis blood, it appeared, was a TCR beta motif comprising about eight highly homologous variants.

MiXCR, run by TCRdb on the 5' RACE reads, gives a single entry per CDR3 protein. This repertoire shows fewer than 750,000 distinct CDR3 sequences, around 20% found once; its top ten account for roughly a fifth. What these receptors recognize is not known. The sample comprised blood, either unsorted or a sorted T cell fraction (not recorded which). These receptors all stem from a male donor with ankylosing spondylitis.

The chain combines TRBV12-3 or TRBV12-4 with TRBJ2-1; 12 bases align to TRBD2. This CDR3 has 15 amino acids. Trimming removed 5 bases from V and 9 bases from J; junction bases left unmatched: 8. This CDR3 reads CASSEPSGGAFEQFF. DNA of the CDR3: TGTGCCAGCAGTGAACCTAGCGGGGGGGCTTTTGAGCAGTTCTTC.

The V call is TRBV12-3 or TRBV12-4, the J call TRBJ1-1; 12 bases fit TRBD1. This CDR3 has 16 residues. J gave up 5 bases and V 6 bases, and 10 bases lay outside the gene matches. This CDR3 is CASSPGQGAGGTEAFF. The CDR3 bases are TGTGCCAGCAGCCCGGGACAGGGGGCAGGTGGAACTGAAGCTTTCTTT.

The chain couples TRBV10-3 to TRBJ1-1; 9 nucleotides align to TRBD1. The junction had 12 bases not matched to a gene; V was cut back by 9 bases and J by 4 bases. The CDR3 has 15 residues. Germline CDR1 and CDR2: ENHRY and SYGVKD. CDR3 sequence: CAISPDRGRSTEAFF. CDR3 bases: TGTGCCATTTCGCCGGACAGGGGAAGAAGCACTGAAGCTTTCTTT.

V is TRBV15 and J is TRBJ2-7; no reliable D call. The V and J ends lost 4 bases and 1 base respectively, with 8 bases between them. This CDR3 has 13 amino acids. Germline V gene data show CDR1 as LNHNV and CDR2 as YYDKDF (reference sequence). CDR3 bases: TGTGCCACCAGCACCGGGCTTTCCTACGAGCAGTACTTC. Its protein is CATSTGLSYEQYF.

This clonotype was seen a handful of times. The chain has TRBV9 and TRBJ2-7; 7 nucleotides line up with TRBD1. CDR1 SGDLS and CDR2 YYNGEE come from the germline V gene. This CDR3 spans 15 amino acids. J was trimmed by 0 bases and V by 0 bases; bases with no gene match: 3. CDR3 DNA: TGTGCCAGCAGCGTAGATGGGACAGTCTCCTACGAGCAGTACTTC. Protein product: CASSVDGTVSYEQYF.

On this clonotype itself: This may stem from a read error, because a much larger clone lies one nucleotide away. The chain combines TRBV2 with TRBJ1-5; TRBD1 matches at 9 bases. Germline lookup yields CDR1 SNHLY and CDR2 FYNNEI. This CDR3 has 15 residues. This CDR3 reads CATTRDRESNQLQHF. The CDR3 DNA is TGTGCCACCACCCGGGACAGGGAAAGCAATCAGCTCCAGCATTTT.

In this sample, this clonotype turned up a few times. This rearrangement joins TRBV2 to TRBJ2-7; 13 nucleotides line up with TRBD2. Losses at the gene ends were 5 bases for V and 2 bases for J; bases not matched to a gene: 3. From germline, CDR1 is SNHLY and CDR2 FYNNEI. The CDR3 is 15 residues long. CDR3 residues: CASSTLAGGPYEQYF. The CDR3 nucleotides read TGTGCCAGCAGTACACTAGCGGGGGGGCCCTACGAGCAGTACTTC.

This chain uses TRBV19 with TRBJ1-2; 7 bases align to TRBD1. Germline V lookup: CDR1 LNHDA, CDR2 SQIVND (reference sequence). V dropped 6 bases and J dropped 2; count of bases not matched to a gene: 3. The CDR3 extends over 13 amino acids. For the CDR3, the DNA is TGTGCCAGTAGCATACAGGGGAACTATGGCTACACCTTC. Its protein product is CASSIQGNYGYTF.

This chain connects TRBV3-1 to TRBJ2-1, with 9 bases fitting TRBD2. CDR3 length: 16 amino acids. CDR1 and CDR2 (germline): LGHDT, YNNKEL (reference sequence). Unmatched junction bases numbered 6, after V lost 4 bases and J lost 2 bases. The CDR3 loop is CASSPPSGITYNEQFF. CDR3 coding DNA: TGTGCCAGCAGCCCGCCTAGCGGGATTACCTACAATGAGCAGTTCTTC.

V gene TRBV6-8 combines with J gene TRBJ2-7; possibly TRBD1 for D (8 bases). There are 14 residues in the CDR3. The V gene's germline CDR1 is MNHGY and CDR2 SAAAGT. V was shortened by 7 bases and J by 3 bases, with 16 bases between the two germline ends. In DNA form, the CDR3 reads TGTGCCAGCACAAGGACAGGGAGGGACTACGAGCAGTACTTC. It codes for CASTRTGRDYEQYF.

The gene calls are TRBV13 and TRBJ1-1; perhaps TRBD1 as D (6 bases). Germline V gene data show CDR1 as PRHDT and CDR2 as FYEKMQ (reference sequence). CDR3 length equals 18 residues. V gave up 5 bases and J gave up 0 bases, with 22 bases separating them. The CDR3 region has the DNA TGTGCCAGCAGCCCCGGAGGGTTACAGGGTGGAATGAACACTGAAGCTTTCTTT. Its translation: CASSPGGLQGGMNTEAFF. The whole variable domain, filled in from reference TRBV13 and TRBJ1-1, reads AAGVIQSPRHLIKEKRETATLKCYPIPRHDTVYWYQQGPGQDPQFLISFYEKMQSDKGSIPDRFSAQQFSDYHSELNMSSLELGDSALYFCASSPGGLQGGMNTEAFFGQGTRLTVV.

With regard to this clonotype: A junction end diverges from the germline sequence, so it may reflect a read error. The chain uses TRBV7-2 and TRBJ1-1; TRBD1 is a possible D gene (5 bases). The V gene's germline CDR1 is SGHTA and CDR2 FQGNSA. The CDR3 is 14 amino acids. This chain's CDR3 is CASSFALPGTESFF. The CDR3 region has the DNA TGTGCCAGCAGCTTCGCGCTCCCCGGGACTGAATCTTTCTTT. Based on the CDR3 plus reference TRBV7-2 and TRBJ1-1, the full variable domain is GAGVSQSPSNKVTEKGKDVELRCDPISGHTALYWYRQSLGQGLEFLIYFQGNSAPDKSGLPSDRFSAERTGGSVSTLTIQRTQQEDSAVYLCASSFALPGTESFFGQGTRLTVV.

A few counts support this clonotype. The rearrangement links TRBV27 to TRBJ2-1; D is possibly TRBD1 (6 bases). This CDR3 has 13 amino acids. Germline CDR1 reads MNHEY; CDR2 reads SMNVEV (reference sequence). The V end was cut by 7 bases, the J end by 9 bases, with 16 bases between. CDR3 loop: CASISYRDSEQFF. CDR3 sequence (DNA): TGTGCCAGCATTAGTTACAGGGATAGTGAGCAGTTCTTC.

The chain is built from TRBV20-1 and TRBJ1-5; unclear D gene. Germline CDR1 and CDR2: DFQATT and SNEGSKA (reference sequence). The CDR3 length is 13 residues. V was shortened by 7 bases and J by 4 bases, with 14 bases between the two germline ends. The CDR3 DNA reads as TGCAGTGTCAAGGGAGTGGGAAATCAGCCCCAGCATTTT. Amino acid sequence: CSVKGVGNQPQHF.

This clonotype was observed a handful of times. This chain connects TRBV10-1 to TRBJ1-1; 8 bases are a match to TRBD1. The CDR3 covers 12 residues. The J segment lost 9 bases and the V segment lost 5 bases, leaving 5 bases of the junction unmatched. Germline CDR1 is WNHNN and CDR2 is SYGVQD (reference sequence). The CDR3 DNA is TGCGCCAGCAGTCCCAGACAGGGGCAAGCTTTCTTT. This encodes CASSPRQGQAFF.

V gene TRBV6-2 or TRBV6-3 combines with J gene TRBJ2-7; D gene uncertain. Germline values: CDR1 MNHEY, CDR2 SVGEGT. The V end lost 5 bases, the J end lost 0 bases, and 14 bases lay between the germline ends. This CDR3 is 15 amino acids long. CDR3 DNA: TGTGCCAGCAGTAGTATCTTGGCAGTCTCCTACGAGCAGTACTTC. Its translation: CASSSILAVSYEQYF.

The sample holds a few counts of this clonotype. The chain uses TRBV28 and TRBJ1-6; a weak D match, TRBD1 (6 bases). Deletions cut 7 bases from V and 9 bases from J, with 19 bases between. Per germline, CDR1 MDHEN and CDR2 SYDVKM. This CDR3 contains 15 residues. The DNA for the CDR3 is TGTGCCAGCACCCGGGACACCAGCGGGGGTTCACCCCTCCACTTT. Amino acid sequence: CASTRDTSGGSPLHF.

CDR3 nucleotides: TGTGCCAGCAGTCCATCGCACAATCAGCCCCAGCATTTT. Protein sequence: CASSPSHNQPQHF. The chain uses TRBV6-1 and TRBJ1-5; D gene unclear. Germline CDR1 reads MNHNS; CDR2 reads SASEGT. V lost 5 bases and J lost 3, with 8 bases in between. This CDR3 has 13 amino acids.

CDR3 DNA: TGCGCCAGCAGCTTTGGGGCGGGGCAAGAGACCCAGTACTTC. It specifies CASSFGAGQETQYF. The rearrangement joins TRBV5-1 to TRBJ2-5; D perhaps matches TRBD2 (6 bases). Germline V gene sequence: CDR1 SGHRS, CDR2 YFSETQ. CDR3 length: 14 residues. V gave up 2 bases and J gave up 2 bases, with 10 bases separating them.

The genes are TRBV12-3 or TRBV12-4 and TRBJ1-1, with D possibly TRBD1 on 5 matching bases. The CDR3 sequence is 13 residues long. V lost 6 bases and J 4 bases, leaving 12 bases between the germline ends. CDR3 nucleotides: TGTGCCAGCAGGGAATTGGGGGGCACTGAAGCTTTCTTT. Its translation is CASRELGGTEAFF.

This clonotype was picked up a small number of times. V and J are TRBV7-2 and TRBJ2-7; D may be TRBD1 (5 bases). The V end was cut by 6 bases, the J end by 3 bases, with 21 bases between. CDR1 and CDR2 (germline): SGHTA, FQGNSA. The CDR3 runs 16 residues. CDR3 residues: CASSRNAQVLVYEQYF. CDR3 in DNA: TGTGCCAGCAGTCGTAATGCACAGGTGCTCGTCTACGAGCAGTACTTC. The complete variable domain, with remaining parts taken from reference TRBV7-2 and TRBJ2-7, reads GAGVSQSPSNKVTEKGKDVELRCDPISGHTALYWYRQSLGQGLEFLIYFQGNSAPDKSGLPSDRFSAERTGGSVSTLTIQRTQQEDSAVYLCASSRNAQVLVYEQYFGPGTRLTVT.

The CDR3, as DNA: TGTGCCAGCAAGCAAACGGTACCCCCCTACGAGCAGTACTTC. Translation gives CASKQTVPPYEQYF. The gene calls are TRBV28 and TRBJ2-7; no clear D gene. V dropped 7 bases and J dropped 2 bases, with 15 bases sitting between them. The CDR3 runs 14 residues. The germline CDR1 and CDR2 sequences are MDHEN and SYDVKM.

This clonotype appeared a few times. The CDR3 DNA reads as TGTGCCAGCATCCAGACAGGGGGTGGTTACGAGCAGTACTTC. It translates to CASIQTGGGYEQYF. J is TRBJ2-7 and V is TRBV11-2, with TRBD1 matching 9 bases. The germline CDR1 and CDR2 sequences are SGHAT and FQNNGV. Trimming at V came to 7 bases and at J to 4 bases, leaving 8 bases not matched to a gene. The CDR3 runs to 14 residues.

This rearrangement joins TRBV29-1 to TRBJ2-1; 10 nucleotides align to TRBD1. Trimming cost V 7 bases and J 10 bases; bases outside gene matches: 10. The length of the CDR3 is 13 residues. The V gene's germline CDR1 is SQVTM and CDR2 ANQGSEA. The CDR3 DNA sequence: TGCAGCGCCGAAAGACAGGGGGCAGGGGAGCAGTTCTTC. Residues: CSAERQGAGEQFF.

The chain combines TRBV7-2 with TRBJ2-7; TRBD1 matches at 10 bases. V dropped 2 bases and J dropped 6; count of bases not matched to a gene: 7. Per germline, CDR1 SGHTA and CDR2 FQGNSA. The CDR3 consists of 15 residues. The CDR3 DNA sequence: TGTGCCAGCAGCTTATGGGGACAGGGGATCGTCGAGCAGTACTTC. Encoded protein: CASSLWGQGIVEQYF.

The chain uses TRBV5-1 and TRBJ2-7; 7 bases align to TRBD1. J was trimmed by 3 bases and V by 3 bases; bases with no gene match: 3. The CDR3 runs to 13 residues. Germline loops: CDR1 SGHRS, CDR2 YFSETQ. The CDR3 DNA follows: TGCGCCAGCAGCTACCACAGGGGCTACGAGCAGTACTTC. This codes for CASSYHRGYEQYF.

This clonotype was recorded many times. The chain links TRBV12-5 to TRBJ1-1; D gene ambiguous. The germline V gene encodes CDR1 LGHNT and CDR2 FRNRAP. CDR3 length: 14 amino acids. V was pared by 6 bases and J by 2 bases, with 13 bases between. The CDR3 sequence: CASGAVGLNTEAFF. The CDR3 DNA sequence: TGTGCTAGTGGCGCAGTCGGACTTAACACTGAAGCTTTCTTT.

This clonotype has only a few counts. The genes are TRBV29-1 and TRBJ2-5; 12 bases line up with TRBD2. V lost 0 bases, J lost 1 base, and 6 bases stayed unmatched. The germline gives CDR1 SQVTM, CDR2 ANQGSEA. This CDR3 comprises 17 residues. CDR3 protein: CSVEDELAGGLQETQYF. CDR3 nucleotide sequence: TGCAGCGTTGAAGATGAACTAGCGGGGGGTCTCCAAGAGACCCAGTACTTC.

This clonotype was found a few times. The CDR3 region is CASSLAPSRNYNEQFF. The CDR3 DNA reads TGCGCCAGCAGCTTGGCCCCTAGCAGAAACTACAATGAGCAGTTCTTC. This chain uses TRBV5-1 with TRBJ2-1; weak D call: TRBD2 (5 bases). Trimming took off 0 bases at V and 3 bases at J, with 13 bases between the two ends. The CDR3 extends over 16 amino acids. The germline CDR1 and CDR2 sequences are SGHRS and YFSETQ.

This clonotype was counted between two and nine times. The rearrangement uses TRBV20-1 and TRBJ2-3; 7 positions match TRBD1. Germline lookup yields CDR1 DFQATT and CDR2 SNEGSKA (reference sequence). This CDR3 comprises 13 residues. The trim removed 1 base at V and 5 bases at J, leaving 3 bases unmatched. The CDR3 DNA follows: TGCAGTGCTAGAGGACAGGGCGGAGATACGCAGTATTTT. It codes for CSARGQGGDTQYF.